This TCR beta chain was identified in a study of shared clonotypes between healthy human individuals. Study-level results: An anticipated effect of sequencing depth on clonotype sharing among donors was recognized.

Details on this clone: Its antigen is as yet unknown.

Germline loops: CDR1 SGHRS, CDR2 YFSETQ. With 0 bases removed from V and 8 bases from J, the gap between germline ends came to 17 bases. The CDR3 extends over 15 amino acids. The data were produced by immunoSEQ multiplex PCR, yet TCRdb's version contains in-frame clones alone and is incomplete. The repertoire has over 2 million clones, about 95% of them found once; the top ten carry 1.1%. Selected positively for CCR7 and CD45RO-negative, naive CD8 cells excluded terminally differentiated effector memory CD45RA+ cells. Donors, without exception, were Caucasian adults residing in Nashville, Tennessee. The rearrangement uses TRBV5-1 and TRBJ1-2; TRBD1 is a possible D gene (6 bases). Specimen: naive CD8+ T cells sorted from blood. The receptor was derived from a man in his late teens or twenties in good health. CDR3 sequence: CASSLGTGFLGGYTF. The CDR3 coding sequence is TGCGCCAGCAGCTTGGGTACAGGGTTTCTAGGAGGCTACACCTTC.